The 12 T cell receptor beta chains reported below all come from one sample, sequenced in a study of blood T cells in healthy people across ages. Sample-barcoded 5' priming and a J-beta primer mix drove a second PCR of about 6 to 12 cycles. TCRdb re-called the 5' RACE reads through MiXCR, storing one row per CDR3 protein. This table has about a million distinct CDR3 sequences, roughly two fifths appearing once. The specimen sequenced was blood. These receptor sequences come from a man between 18 and 29 years old in good health.

This clonotype was picked up a small number of times. This chain uses TRBV4-3 with TRBJ1-1; 8 nucleotides match TRBD1. The junction had 7 bases not matched to a gene; V was cut back by 4 bases and J by 3 bases. The CDR3 totals 15 residues. CDR1 is LGHNA, CDR2 YSLEER, per germline. The DNA of the CDR3 is TGCGCCAGCAGCCCTCGGGCACAGGGGGACACTGAAGCTTTCTTT. This gives the protein CASSPRAQGDTEAFF.

This clonotype was picked up many times. This rearrangement joins TRBV12-3 or TRBV12-4 to TRBJ1-2, with D perhaps matching TRBD1 (5 bases). The CDR3 loop spans 14 amino acids. The V end lost 6 bases, the J end lost 4 bases, and 15 bases lay between the germline ends. CDR3 sequence (DNA): TGTGCCAGCAGACCGACAGATCGCTCCTATGGCTACACCTTC. Its protein product is CASRPTDRSYGYTF.

This clonotype showed up many times. Written as DNA, the CDR3 is TGTGCCAGCAGTTCAGGGGAAAAACTGTTTTTT. Translating gives CASSSGEKLFF. This rearrangement joins TRBV12-3 or TRBV12-4 to TRBJ1-4; weak D call: TRBD1 (5 bases). This CDR3 contains 11 residues. V lost 4 bases, J lost 8 bases, and 5 bases lay in between.

The V gene is TRBV5-1, the J gene TRBJ2-3; 7 positions match TRBD2. V shed 0 bases and J 4 bases; nucleotides not matched to a gene: 8. Germline V gene lookup returns CDR1 SGHRS and CDR2 YFSETQ. CDR3 length: 16 residues. The CDR3 nucleotides read TGCGCCAGCAGCTTGGGAGATATCCTAGCGGCAGATACGCAGTATTTT. It specifies CASSLGDILAADTQYF.

This clonotype has at least ten counts. The V gene is TRBV11-1, the J gene TRBJ1-4; 8 bases line up with TRBD1. After removal of 5 bases from V and 7 bases from J, the junction contained 6 bases not matched to a gene. In germline, CDR1 is SGHAT, CDR2 FQDESV (reference sequence). This CDR3 has 14 amino acids. CDR3: CASSPTGTGEKLFF. The CDR3 DNA sequence: TGTGCCAGCAGCCCGACCGGGACAGGTGAAAAACTGTTTTTT.

The chain recombines TRBV7-2 with TRBJ2-4; the match to TRBD1 covers 8 bases. Germline assignment: CDR1 SGHTA and CDR2 FQGNSA. The CDR3 length is 12 residues. V shed 5 bases, J shed 14 bases, and the junction held 8 bases outside the gene matches. The CDR3 DNA reads as TGTGCCAGCAGCACCCACAGGGGGATTGAGTACTTC. It is translated as CASSTHRGIEYF.

This chain uses TRBV4-1 with TRBJ1-1; TRBD1 might be the D (5 bases). Germline CDR1 and CDR2: MGHRA and YSYEKL. V lost 4 bases to trimming and J lost 5 bases, with 14 bases between them. The CDR3 contains 14 residues. The CDR3 DNA is TGCGCCAGCAGCCTCTTCGGAGGGGAGACTGAAGCTTTCTTT. It yields the protein CASSLFGGETEAFF.

This chain joins TRBV12-3 or TRBV12-4 and TRBJ1-2; D ambiguous. V was cut by 9 bases and J by 8 bases, with 19 bases left in between. This CDR3 comprises 13 residues. For the CDR3, the DNA is TGTGCCAGTAGGACCGAGGTATCGGGGGGCTACACCTTC. Amino acids: CASRTEVSGGYTF.

The J gene is TRBJ2-5, the V gene TRBV14; 9 bases line up with TRBD1. Germline V CDR1 and CDR2: SGHDN, FVKESK. V lost 2 bases and J lost 3; bases outside the gene matches: 10. The CDR3 extends over 17 amino acids. The chain's CDR3 is CASSQRTRDREKETQYF. CDR3 coding DNA: TGTGCCAGCAGCCAACGTACCCGGGACAGGGAAAAAGAGACCCAGTACTTC.

This clonotype has more than one count but fewer than ten. V gene TRBV4-3 combines with J gene TRBJ1-6; D perhaps matches TRBD1 (5 bases). V shed 0 bases and J shed 2 bases, with 11 bases lying between them. Germline V CDR1 and CDR2: LGHNA, YSLEER. The CDR3 length is 17 residues. This CDR3 reads CASSQDHRTPYNSPLHF. CDR3 coding DNA: TGCGCCAGCAGCCAAGATCACAGGACACCCTATAATTCACCCCTCCACTTT.

The V gene is TRBV20-1, the J gene TRBJ1-2; 8 nucleotides match TRBD1. Looked up from germline, CDR1 is DFQATT and CDR2 is SNEGSKA (reference sequence). The CDR3 loop spans 16 amino acids. V lost 0 bases to trimming and J lost 2 bases; unmatched junction nucleotides: 8. The CDR3 region has the DNA TGCAGTGCTAGAGATAAACGACAGGGGCCAAACTATGGCTACACCTTC. It specifies CSARDKRQGPNYGYTF.

The rearrangement uses TRBV4-3 and TRBJ1-2; 7 positions match TRBD1. The CDR3 extends over 16 amino acids. In germline, CDR1 is LGHNA, CDR2 YSLEER. Unmatched junction bases numbered 9, after V lost 1 base and J lost 4 bases. The CDR3 sequence is CASSQGGGTEGYGYTF. The CDR3 DNA is TGCGCCAGCAGCCAAGGAGGAGGGACAGAAGGCTATGGCTACACCTTC.